These T cell receptor beta chains were read from a single sample in a study of CXCR3-negative and CXCR3-positive naive CD8 T cells. TCRdb reprocessed the 5' RACE reads, with one entry per CDR3 protein and no DNA. This sample's table reports about 45,000 distinct CDR3 sequences. Sequencing used memory CD8+ T cells from blood. Receptors originate from a human donor in good health. Some clones in this sample may be carry-over from other donors' samples. The CDR3 runs from the conserved cysteine through the conserved F or W.

CDR3: CASSQARGTAETQYF
V: TRBV4-3
J: TRBJ2-5
length: 15

CDR3: CASTQWQTQAFF
V: TRBV12-3/TRBV12-4
J: TRBJ1-1
length: 12

CDR3: CSAVPGAKGMNTEAFF
V: TRBV20-1
J: TRBJ1-1
length: 16

CDR3: CSVVGGYSGNTIYF
V: TRBV29-1
J: TRBJ1-3
length: 14

CDR3: CSVLPQGQGYEQYF
V: TRBV29-1
J: TRBJ2-7
length: 14

CDR3: CATTISNTGELFF
V: TRBV15
J: TRBJ2-2
length: 13

CDR3: CSVGLNYGYTF
V: TRBV29-1
J: TRBJ1-2
length: 11

CDR3: CASSGLAGDYNEQFF
V: TRBV6-4
J: TRBJ2-1
length: 15

CDR3: CASSPRQVPYEQYF
V: TRBV5-6
J: TRBJ2-7
length: 14

CDR3: CASSQSRISPLHF
V: TRBV4-1
J: TRBJ1-6
length: 13

CDR3: CSVALMNTGELFF
V: TRBV29-1
J: TRBJ2-2
length: 13

CDR3: CASSLSHSLTYNEQFF
V: TRBV28
J: TRBJ2-1
length: 16

CDR3: CASSVAGYTGELFF
V: TRBV7-9
J: TRBJ2-2
length: 14

CDR3: CASSLAGGHTGELFF
V: TRBV12-3/TRBV12-4
J: TRBJ2-2
length: 15

CDR3: CSVEYWQRVDTQYF
V: TRBV29-1
J: TRBJ2-3
length: 14

CDR3: CASSPDRVYQPQHF
V: TRBV7-2
J: TRBJ1-5
length: 14

CDR3: CAISEMSYEQYF
V: TRBV10-3
J: TRBJ2-7
length: 12

CDR3: CASSFLGDGELFF
V: TRBV27
J: TRBJ2-2
length: 13

CDR3: CASSTWAGTGTHETQYF
V: TRBV12-3/TRBV12-4
J: TRBJ2-5
length: 17

CDR3: CASSSSRASTDTQYF
V: TRBV7-2
J: TRBJ2-3
length: 15

CDR3: CASSWLGDGLYEQYF
V: TRBV28
J: TRBJ2-7
length: 15

CDR3: CASSPEFSSHNEQFF
V: TRBV4-2
J: TRBJ2-1
length: 15

CDR3: CASNADSFTTDTQYF
V: TRBV12-3/TRBV12-4
J: TRBJ2-3
length: 15

CDR3: CASSPQVLPFLVTGELFF
V: TRBV5-1
J: TRBJ2-2
length: 18

CDR3: CASTYYLAEQFF
V: TRBV6-5
J: TRBJ2-1
length: 12

CDR3: CASRWRGHLDNEQFF
V: TRBV6-1
J: TRBJ2-1
length: 15

CDR3: CASSPRMRGAIDEQFF
V: TRBV11-3
J: TRBJ2-1
length: 16

CDR3: CASSLGAGGRNLEQFF
V: TRBV5-6
J: TRBJ2-1
length: 16